Presented here are 20 T cell receptor beta chains from one specimen sequenced in a study of control samples from healthy donors and cancer patients. Assay: immunoSEQ multiplex PCR; the TCRdb copy retains only in-frame clones and omits some. Of around 68,000 clones in the sample, 83% were seen once. The sample consisted of blood. The receptors stem from a man aged 55 to 70 in good health.

This clone was recorded only once. This chain uses TRBV6-5 with TRBJ2-3; tentative D call: TRBD1 (6 bases). CDR1 is MNHEY and CDR2 is SVGAGI in the germline V gene. The V and J ends lost 2 bases and 14 bases respectively, with 17 bases between them. This CDR3 comprises 13 residues. The CDR3, as DNA: TGTGCCAGCAGTTACGACGACAGGTCGTCATTGTATTTT. It encodes CASSYDDRSSLYF.

This chain connects TRBV6-1 to TRBJ1-5, with 7 bases that match TRBD1. CDR1 and CDR2 from the germline V gene are MNHNS and SASEGT. Trimming at V came to 2 bases and at J to 5 bases, leaving 3 bases not matched to a gene. The CDR3 is made up of 14 amino acids. CDR3 nucleotide sequence: TGTGCCAGCAGTGAATCAGGGGGATATCAGCCCCAGCATTTT. Translating it yields CASSESGGYQPQHF.

This clone turned up a few times. This rearrangement joins TRBV21-1 to TRBJ2-5; the table calls TRBD1, which could not be checked here. TRBV21-1 is shown as a pseudogene. This CDR3 has 15 amino acids. CDR3 sequence: CASSKSGRAKETQYF. The DNA of the CDR3 is TGTGCCAGCAGCAAATCGGGCAGGGCGAAAGAGACCCAGTACTTC.

V gene TRBV5-1 combines with J gene TRBJ2-5; 9 bases are shared with TRBD2. The J segment lost 2 bases and the V segment lost 4 bases, leaving 6 bases of the junction unmatched. Germline V gives CDR1 SGHRS, CDR2 YFSETQ. This CDR3 comprises 15 residues. CDR3 region: CASSRRTSAQETQYF. CDR3 DNA sequence: TGCGCCAGCAGCCGGCGGACTAGCGCTCAAGAGACCCAGTACTTC. Supplemented by reference TRBV5-1 and TRBJ2-5, the full variable domain reads KAGVTQTPRYLIKTRGQQVTLSCSPISGHRSVSWYQQTPGQGLQFLFEYFSETQRNKGNFPGRFSGRQFSNSRSEMNVSTLELGDSALYLCASSRRTSAQETQYFGPGTRLLVL.

The gene calls are TRBV28 and TRBJ2-1; 10 positions agree with TRBD2. The CDR3 has 15 residues. CDR1 is MDHEN, CDR2 SYDVKM, per germline. The V and J ends lost 4 bases and 8 bases, in that order; junction bases with no gene match: 8. For the CDR3, the DNA is TGTGCCAGCAGTTCAGGGGCTAGCGGGGGCTATGAGCAGTTCTTC. This encodes CASSSGASGGYEQFF. The full variable domain, completed using reference TRBV28 and TRBJ2-1, is DVKVTQSSRYLVKRTGEKVFLECVQDMDHENMFWYRQDPGLGLRLIYFSYDVKMKEKGDIPEGYSVSREKKERFSLILESASTNQTSMYLCASSSGASGGYEQFFGPGTRLTVL.

V gene TRBV29-1 combines with J gene TRBJ2-7, with 9 bases aligning to TRBD2. The CDR3 consists of 16 residues. The V gene end was trimmed by 2 bases and the J gene end by 0 bases; junction bases not matched to a gene: 8. The germline V gene encodes CDR1 SQVTM and CDR2 ANQGSEA. CDR3 nucleotides: TGCAGCGTTGAATCCGCTCTAGCGGGGAGCTCCTACGAGCAGTACTTC. Protein sequence: CSVESALAGSSYEQYF.

This clone was detected ten times or more. The chain carries TRBV4-2 and TRBJ1-5, with 7 bases matching TRBD1. Losses at the gene ends were 0 bases for V and 5 bases for J; bases not matched to a gene: 7. CDR3 size: 16 residues. Germline values: CDR1 LGHNA, CDR2 YNFKEQ. The CDR3 sequence is CASSQEEGGGYQPQHF. The CDR3 DNA reads as TGTGCCAGCAGCCAAGAAGAAGGAGGGGGCTATCAGCCCCAGCATTTT.

V usage is TRBV6-6 and J usage is TRBJ1-2, with D uncertain. The CDR3 loop spans 14 amino acids. Germline V gives CDR1 MNHNY, CDR2 SVGAGI (reference sequence). V was clipped by 4 bases and J by 8 bases, with 17 bases between them. The CDR3 DNA sequence: TGTGCCAGCAGTTCGGACGGATCTACCCCCGGCTACACCTTC. Amino acid sequence: CASSSDGSTPGYTF.

The rearrangement joins TRBV29-1 to TRBJ2-5; 8 bases are a match to TRBD2. Trimming took 5 bases from V and 1 from J; bases not matched to a gene: 3. The CDR3 is 13 residues long. CDR1 SQVTM and CDR2 ANQGSEA come from the germline V gene. Here the CDR3 reads CSVQREPQETQYF. The CDR3 DNA reads TGCAGCGTTCAGCGGGAGCCCCAAGAGACCCAGTACTTC. The full variable domain, rest sourced from reference TRBV29-1 and TRBJ2-5, is SAVISQKPSRDICQRGTSLTIQCQVDSQVTMMFWYRQQPGQSLTLIATANQGSEATYESGFVIDKFPISRPNLTFSTLTVSNMSPEDSSIYLCSVQREPQETQYFGPGTRLLVL.

As for this clone: At one boundary the junction diverges from the germline segment, which might be a read error. This chain connects TRBV30 to TRBJ1-3; 8 bases fit TRBD1. Germline CDR1 and CDR2: GTSNPN and SVGIG (reference sequence). CDR3 size: 14 residues. CDR3 loop: CAWTTRYSGQGASF. CDR3 coding DNA: TGTGCCTGGACCACGCGGTATAGCGGACAGGGCGCGTCGTTT.

The J gene is TRBJ1-2, the V gene TRBV15, with D possibly matching TRBD1 (6 bases). Between the trimmed V and J ends, which lost 2 bases and 3 bases, there was a span of 10 bases. Germline lookup yields CDR1 LNHNV and CDR2 YYDKDF (reference sequence). The CDR3 totals 14 residues. The CDR3 DNA is TGTGCCACCAGCAGACCAGGGGAGGACTATGGCTACACCTTC. Its protein is CATSRPGEDYGYTF.

The V gene is TRBV7-8, the J gene TRBJ1-5, with D tentatively TRBD1 (5 bases). The CDR3 runs 13 residues. In germline, CDR1 is SGHVS, CDR2 FQNEAQ. V gave up 3 bases and J gave up 4 bases, with 7 bases separating them. The CDR3 DNA follows: TGTGCCAGCAGCTTTAAGGGGAATCAGCCCCAGCATTTT. This translates into CASSFKGNQPQHF.

The gene calls are TRBV30 and TRBJ1-5, with 7 bases identical to TRBD1. The CDR3 covers 19 residues. Germline loops: CDR1 GTSNPN, CDR2 SVGIG (reference sequence). With V trimmed by 2 bases and J by 0 bases, 16 bases remained unmatched. CDR3 residues: CAWSPQQANYRGSNQPQHF. CDR3 in DNA: TGTGCCTGGAGTCCACAGCAAGCGAATTACAGGGGTAGCAATCAGCCCCAGCATTTT.

The chain employs TRBV28 and TRBJ2-3; 12 bases are shared with TRBD2. This CDR3 has 14 residues. Germline V gene data show CDR1 as MDHEN and CDR2 as SYDVKM. V shed 10 bases and J 7 bases; nucleotides not matched to a gene: 9. CDR3 amino acids: CATLTSGRINTQYF. The CDR3 bases are TGTGCCACCCTGACTAGCGGGAGAATAAATACGCAGTATTTT.

The V gene is TRBV30, the J gene TRBJ1-5; no definite D call. V lost 0 bases and J lost 4, with 7 bases in between. This CDR3 spans 13 amino acids. Germline V gives CDR1 GTSNPN, CDR2 SVGIG (reference sequence). CDR3 protein: CAWSVSGNQPQHF. DNA for the CDR3: TGTGCCTGGAGTGTTTCGGGGAATCAGCCCCAGCATTTT. Full variable domain (missing parts from reference TRBV30 and TRBJ1-5): SQTIHQWPATLVQPVGSPLSLECTVEGTSNPNLYWYRQAAGRGLQLLFYSVGIGQISSEVPQNLSASRPQDRQFILSSKKLLLSDSGFYLCAWSVSGNQPQHFGDGTRLSIL.

The rearrangement joins TRBV27 to TRBJ2-1; TRBD1 agrees at 7 bases. V was clipped by 3 bases and J by 3 bases; unmatched bases: 2. CDR1 is MNHEY and CDR2 is SMNVEV in the germline V gene (reference sequence). The CDR3 is 14 residues long. The CDR3 nucleotides read TGTGCCAGCAGTTTTCGGGACAGCTACAATGAGCAGTTCTTC. Translation: CASSFRDSYNEQFF.

This clone appeared a single time. This chain joins TRBV6-5 and TRBJ1-4; no firm D call. Germline V lookup: CDR1 MNHEY, CDR2 SVGAGI. V was pared by 6 bases and J by 0 bases, with 11 bases between. There are 15 residues in the CDR3. The CDR3 sequence is CASSRTAATNEKLFF. The DNA for the CDR3 is TGTGCCAGCAGCAGGACCGCTGCAACTAATGAAAAACTGTTTTTT.

The V call is TRBV18, the J call TRBJ2-3; TRBD1 might be the D (6 bases). The CDR3 sequence is 16 residues long. Germline CDR1 and CDR2: KGHSH and LQKENI. V lost 4 bases and J lost 2, with 16 bases in between. As DNA, the CDR3 is TGTGCCAGCTCACTCAGGACCCACAGGGCCACAGATACGCAGTATTTT. It codes for CASSLRTHRATDTQYF.

This rearrangement joins TRBV4-2 to TRBJ1-2; D is ambiguous. CDR1 LGHNA and CDR2 YNFKEQ come from the germline V gene. Trimming stripped 0 bases from V and 8 bases from J, with 19 bases between. This CDR3 has 16 residues. The CDR3 here is CASSQDTTPQLRGYTF. In DNA, the CDR3 is TGTGCCAGCAGCCAAGATACTACACCGCAGCTGAGGGGCTACACCTTC.

This chain links TRBV9 with TRBJ2-3; D is ambiguous. CDR1 is SGDLS and CDR2 is YYNGEE in the germline V gene. V was trimmed by 2 bases and J by 2 bases, leaving 3 bases between them. The CDR3 has 12 residues. As DNA, the CDR3 is TGTGCCAGCAGCGTGGTCACAGATACGCAGTATTTT. Its translation: CASSVVTDTQYF.